Listed here are 3 T cell receptor beta chains from one sample, sequenced in a study of esophageal squamous cell carcinoma under preoperative chemotherapy. MiXCR, run by TCRdb on the PCR reads, gives a single entry per CDR3 protein. The sample has roughly 30,000 distinct CDR3 sequences, 50% to 60% seen once. Sample time point: after preoperative PTX-NDP chemotherapy. This sample was taken from a patient given preoperative chemotherapy. Source of these receptors: a human donor with esophageal squamous cell carcinoma. The donor label of this sample is uncertain.

This clonotype appeared a few times. The V and J genes are TRBV7-8 and TRBJ2-1, with D tentatively TRBD1 (5 bases). V was trimmed by 2 bases and J by 0 bases, leaving 8 bases between them. CDR1 SGHVS and CDR2 FQNEAQ come from the germline V gene. This CDR3 has 15 residues. Written as DNA, the CDR3 is TGTGCCAGCAGCTTACAGGGCAACTCCTACAATGAGCAGTTCTTC. Its translation is CASSLQGNSYNEQFF.

V usage is TRBV7-2 and J usage is TRBJ2-1; 9 bases line up with TRBD2. The J call may be incorrect, as the DNA end agrees better with TRBJ2-7. Germline V gene lookup returns CDR1 SGHTA and CDR2 FQGNSA. The CDR3 totals 16 residues. The CDR3 region is CASSLGTSGYYNEQYF. DNA for the CDR3: TGTGCCAGCAGCTTAGGTACTAGCGGGTACTACAATGAGCAGTACTTC.

The rearrangement joins TRBV7-3 to TRBJ2-5, with D perhaps assigned TRBD1 or TRBD2 (6 bases each). Germline V gene sequence: CDR1 SGHTA, CDR2 FQGTGA. The V end was cut by 3 bases, the J end by 11 bases, with 22 bases between. The CDR3 sequence is 15 residues long. The DNA for the CDR3 is TGTGCCAGCAGCTTGCAGTGGGGGGCGTTCAGTGAGCAGTACTTC. This gives the protein CASSLQWGAFSEQYF.